This entry describes one T cell receptor (beta chain). The junction shows a germline mismatch at one end, possibly a read error. CDR1 SSHAT and CDR2 FNYEAQ come from the germline V gene (reference sequence). There are 20 residues in the CDR3. The data were taken from a study of blood T cell repertoires in COVID-19. Study context: The analysed material was cDNA or gDNA that came from T cells, B-cell-depleted T cells, or PBMCs.

Some clones are missing from TCRdb's copy, which holds only in-frame ones; the method was immunoSEQ multiplex PCR. Seen here are around 400,000 clones, more than 85% observed once, and the top ten hold 0.8% to 0.9%. Material: PBMCs or T cells enriched from blood (not recorded which). This TCR derives from a woman aged 40 to 50 who had been exposed to COVID-19. V and J are TRBV7-7 and TRBJ1-5; 12 bases map to TRBD1. The CDR3 is CASSRDYGTGGDLPNQPQHF. Written as DNA, the CDR3 is TGTGCTAGCAGCCGGGACTACGGGACAGGGGGCGACCTCCCCAATCAGCCCCAGCATTTT.